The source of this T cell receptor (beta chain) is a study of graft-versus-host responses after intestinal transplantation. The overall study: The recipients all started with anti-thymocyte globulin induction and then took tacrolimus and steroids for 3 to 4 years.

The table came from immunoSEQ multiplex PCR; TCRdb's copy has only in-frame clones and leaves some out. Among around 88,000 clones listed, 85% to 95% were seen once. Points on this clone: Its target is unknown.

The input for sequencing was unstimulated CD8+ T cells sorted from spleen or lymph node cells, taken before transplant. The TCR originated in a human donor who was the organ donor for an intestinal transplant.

The CDR3 sequence is CASRGDGNEKLFF. CDR3 DNA: TGTGCCAGCAGGGGGGACGGTAATGAAAAACTGTTTTTT. The chain combines TRBV11-1 with TRBJ1-4; tentative D call: TRBD1 (5 bases). The CDR3 runs to 13 residues. CDR1 is SGHAT and CDR2 is FQDESV in the germline V gene (reference sequence). Trimming pared 6 bases from V and 4 bases from J, leaving 9 bases between.